The next 32 T cell receptor beta chains were all read from a single sample in a study of Graves' ophthalmopathy and Graves' hyperthyroidism. The authors amplified TCR beta CDR3 regions from RNA transcripts. HTBI primers served in a first-round RT-PCR, which a second-round multiplex PCR followed. TCRdb itself ran the multiplex PCR reads through MiXCR, one entry per CDR3 protein. This sample has about 400,000 distinct CDR3 sequences, with roughly 20% found just once. The sample taken for sequencing was peripheral blood. The receptors come from a woman in her late teens or twenties with stable Graves' hyperthyroidism.

V gene TRBV18 combines with J gene TRBJ1-1; D may be TRBD1 (5 bases). The V and J ends lost 3 bases and 4 bases respectively, with 12 bases between them. This CDR3 contains 14 residues. Per germline, CDR1 KGHSH and CDR2 LQKENI. This chain's CDR3 is CASSPDGGITEAFF. For the CDR3, the DNA is TGTGCCAGCTCACCGGACGGGGGGATCACTGAAGCTTTCTTT.

This clonotype was detected many times. The V gene is TRBV28, the J gene TRBJ2-7, with 10 bases aligning to TRBD1. Germline values: CDR1 MDHEN, CDR2 SYDVKM. This CDR3 region has 17 residues. The V and J ends lost 5 bases and 3 bases, in that order; junction bases with no gene match: 13. For the CDR3, the DNA is TGTGCCAGCAGTACTCGGGACAGGGGCCCGTTGGGCTACGAGCAGTACTTC. Translated: CASSTRDRGPLGYEQYF.

This clonotype was counted a single time. One junction end disagrees with the germline gene, perhaps due to a read error. V usage is TRBV6-2 or TRBV6-3 and J usage is TRBJ2-5; perhaps D is TRBD1 or TRBD2 (5 bases each). Germline V gene lookup returns CDR1 MNHEY and CDR2 SVGEGT. The CDR3 is 16 amino acids. CDR3: CASSHPAGSIQETQYF. The CDR3 DNA is TGCGCCAGCAGCCATCCAGCAGGGAGCATACAAGAGACCCAGTACTTC.

This clonotype was counted ten times or more. Here the CDR3 reads CASSFRALPDTQYF. As DNA, the CDR3 is TGTGCCAGCAGCTTTCGGGCCCTCCCAGATACGCAGTATTTT. The chain couples TRBV7-8 to TRBJ2-3; unclear D gene. This CDR3 has 14 amino acids. Germline CDR1 reads SGHVS; CDR2 reads FQNEAQ. Between the trimmed V and J ends, which lost 3 bases and 4 bases, there was a span of 11 bases.

At least ten counts were recorded for this clonotype. The chain is built from TRBV6-5 and TRBJ2-2; 8 positions match TRBD1. Germline V gene sequence: CDR1 MNHEY, CDR2 SVGAGI. This CDR3 has 15 residues. V was pared by 4 bases and J by 1 base, with 2 bases of the junction left unmatched. The CDR3 bases are TGTGCCAGCAGTTCCGGGACAGGGAACACCGGGGAGCTGTTTTTT. It encodes CASSSGTGNTGELFF.

In the case of this clonotype: This may stem from a read error, because a much larger clone lies one nucleotide away. The CDR3 does not end in the conserved phenylalanine or tryptophan, so this is likely a read error. The chain couples TRBV6-1 to TRBJ2-3, with unresolved D. This CDR3 contains 13 residues. CDR1 is MNHNS, CDR2 SASEGT, per germline. CDR3 in DNA: TGTGCCAGCGGTGACCCCTTTACAGATACGCAGTATTCT. Protein product: CASGDPFTDTQYS.

This clonotype was seen only a few times. The rearrangement uses TRBV3-1 and TRBJ2-7, with 14 positions matching TRBD2. CDR1 and CDR2 from the germline V gene are LGHDT and YNNKEL (reference sequence). After removal of 2 bases from V and 5 bases from J, the junction contained 8 bases not matched to a gene. CDR3 length equals 17 residues. The CDR3 DNA sequence: TGTGCCAGCAGCCAACGGACTAGCGGGAGGTCCCGGGACGAGCAGTACTTC. Translating gives CASSQRTSGRSRDEQYF.

This clonotype was seen repeatedly, ten times or more. The rearrangement joins TRBV12-3 or TRBV12-4 to TRBJ1-1; D call uncertain. The CDR3 extends over 13 amino acids. Trimming pared 2 bases from V and 5 bases from J, leaving 9 bases between. The CDR3 sequence: CASSLSRRTEAFF. CDR3 nucleotides: TGTGCCAGCAGTTTAAGTCGGAGGACTGAAGCTTTCTTT.

This clonotype was seen ten or more times. V gene TRBV6-1 combines with J gene TRBJ1-2, with a tentative D call TRBD1 (6 bases). This CDR3 has 14 amino acids. Trimming shortened V by 7 bases and J by 8 bases, and 20 bases separated the two germline ends. Looked up from germline, CDR1 is MNHNS and CDR2 is SASEGT. The CDR3 spells CASTETGLSNGYTF. The CDR3 region has the DNA TGTGCCAGCACCGAAACAGGGCTGTCCAACGGCTACACCTTC.

This chain connects TRBV6-1 to TRBJ2-7; 7 positions match TRBD2. The germline CDR1 and CDR2 sequences are MNHNS and SASEGT. The ends lost 5 bases at V and 9 bases at J; junction bases unmatched: 13. The CDR3 covers 14 residues. The CDR3 region has the DNA TGTGCCAGCAGTCCCTTCTTGACTAGCCTTATGCAGTACTTC. This encodes CASSPFLTSLMQYF.

The genes are TRBV6-1 and TRBJ1-1; D gene uncertain. The length of the CDR3 is 13 residues. CDR1 is MNHNS, CDR2 SASEGT, per germline. V lost 6 bases to trimming and J lost 3 bases, with 11 bases between them. Here the CDR3 reads CASRIGIYTEAFF. The CDR3, as DNA: TGTGCCAGCAGGATTGGCATTTACACTGAAGCTTTCTTT.

CDR3 residues: CASSRADREETQYF. The CDR3 region has the DNA TGCGCCAGCAGCCGAGCCGACAGGGAAGAGACCCAGTACTTC. The chain employs TRBV4-1 and TRBJ2-5; TRBD1 matches 7 bases. Germline V gene data show CDR1 as MGHRA and CDR2 as YSYEKL. Germline trimming cut 4 bases from V and 3 bases from J; bases unmatched to any gene: 5. The CDR3 has 14 amino acids.

This clonotype was counted ten times or more. This sequence joins TRBV11-2 and TRBJ2-5; the D gene could be TRBD1 or TRBD2 (7 bases each). This CDR3 has 16 residues. V was clipped by 8 bases and J by 2 bases, with 21 bases between them. Germline lookup yields CDR1 SGHAT and CDR2 FQNNGV. The CDR3 DNA follows: TGTGCCAGCTGTAAAGGGACAGCGGGGTATCAAGAGACCCAGTACTTC. It specifies CASCKGTAGYQETQYF.

This clonotype came up many times. V is TRBV19 and J is TRBJ1-5; perhaps TRBD1 as D (5 bases). Trimming left V 6 bases short and J 4 bases short, with 10 bases between. From germline, CDR1 is LNHDA and CDR2 SQIVND (reference sequence). The CDR3 is made up of 13 amino acids. Here the CDR3 reads CASSIQDNQPQHF. DNA of the CDR3: TGTGCCAGTAGCATACAGGATAATCAGCCCCAGCATTTT.

The chain links TRBV9 to TRBJ1-1; 9 bases line up with TRBD1. Germline lookup yields CDR1 SGDLS and CDR2 YYNGEE. Losses at the gene ends were 0 bases for V and 1 base for J; bases not matched to a gene: 4. This CDR3 is built from 16 residues. In DNA form, the CDR3 reads TGTGCCAGCAGCGTAGGGCTACAGGGGGCGAACACTGAAGCTTTCTTT. Translated, it gives CASSVGLQGANTEAFF. The entire variable domain, with the rest obtained from reference TRBV9 and TRBJ1-1, is as follows: DSGVTQTPKHLITATGQRVTLRCSPRSGDLSVYWYQQSLDQGLQFLIQYYNGEERAKGNILERFSAQQFPDLHSELNLSSLELGDSALYFCASSVGLQGANTEAFFGQGTRLTVV.

V usage is TRBV9 and J usage is TRBJ2-5; D gene unclear. Germline V CDR1 and CDR2: SGDLS, YYNGEE. Trimming stripped 5 bases from V and 5 bases from J, with 16 bases between. This CDR3 spans 14 amino acids. The CDR3 DNA follows: TGTGCCAGCAGTGAAGGTGAGATGATTGAGACCCAGTACTTC. Its protein product is CASSEGEMIETQYF.

This clonotype was seen ten or more times. CDR3: CASSSKEEEQYF. The CDR3 region has the DNA TGTGCCAGCAGCTCCAAGGAGGAGGAGCAGTACTTC. V and J are TRBV7-8 and TRBJ2-7, with D perhaps matching TRBD2 (5 bases). Germline loops: CDR1 SGHVS, CDR2 FQNEAQ. Trimming left V 4 bases short and J 7 bases short, with 11 bases between. The CDR3 sequence is 12 residues long.

This clonotype was seen repeatedly, ten times or more. V usage is TRBV7-2 and J usage is TRBJ1-5; D is perhaps TRBD1 (6 bases). The CDR3 is made up of 15 amino acids. Looked up from germline, CDR1 is SGHTA and CDR2 is FQGNSA. The germline V and J ends were trimmed by 3 bases and 1 base, with 10 bases remaining between them. The CDR3 region has the DNA TGTGCCAGCAGCTTGGCGGGACAAAGCAATCAGCCCCAGCATTTT. Its protein product is CASSLAGQSNQPQHF.

This clonotype was observed many times. V is TRBV28 and J is TRBJ1-1; possibly TRBD1 for D (5 bases). The germline V gene has CDR1 MDHEN and CDR2 SYDVKM. The CDR3 runs 15 residues. V lost 2 bases, J lost 3 bases, and 13 bases lay in between. The CDR3 loop is CASSLGGRRDTEAFF. CDR3 sequence (DNA): TGTGCCAGCAGTTTAGGGGGGAGAAGGGACACTGAAGCTTTCTTT.

This clonotype occurred many times. This chain links TRBV12-3 or TRBV12-4 with TRBJ1-2; TRBD1 matches 9 bases. The junction had 5 bases not matched to a gene; V was cut back by 0 bases and J by 6 bases. The length of the CDR3 is 15 residues. DNA for the CDR3: TGTGCCAGCAGTTTAGCTCTACAGGGGGCCGATGGCTACACCTTC. This sequence encodes CASSLALQGADGYTF.

This clonotype appeared many times. The rearrangement links TRBV7-2 to TRBJ2-5; 9 bases are shared with TRBD2. This CDR3 spans 16 amino acids. CDR1 and CDR2 (germline): SGHTA, FQGNSA. V lost 1 base and J lost 5; bases outside the gene matches: 8. The CDR3 reads CASSLGGGRAVETQYF. The CDR3 DNA reads as TGTGCCAGCAGCTTAGGGGGCGGGAGGGCCGTTGAGACCCAGTACTTC.

Concerning this clonotype: The junction does not match germline at one end; this may be a read error. The rearrangement links TRBV6-2 or TRBV6-3 to TRBJ1-1; unclear D gene. Germline V CDR1 and CDR2: MNHEY, SVGEGT. This CDR3 has 16 residues. The CDR3 reads CASSYSGRRLNTEACF. The CDR3 nucleotides read TGTGCCAGCAGTTACTCGGGCAGGCGATTGAACACTGAAGCTTGCTTT.

As DNA, the CDR3 is TGCAGTGCAAATTCAGTACAGGGGGCTTCGTACGAGCAGTACTTC. It yields the protein CSANSVQGASYEQYF. The chain couples TRBV20-1 to TRBJ2-7; 9 nucleotides match TRBD1. Germline CDR1 DFQATT, CDR2 SNEGSKA (reference sequence). This CDR3 is 15 amino acids long. V lost 6 bases, J lost 4 bases, and 13 bases stayed unmatched.

A few counts support this clonotype. Germline is not matched at one junction end, which may reflect a read error. CDR3: CASRPTEVYKNIKYF. CDR3 DNA: TGTGCCAGCAGGCCGACTGAGGTCTACAAAAACATTAAGTACTTC. The chain uses TRBV6-2 or TRBV6-3 and TRBJ2-4; D gene unclear. The germline CDR1 and CDR2 sequences are MNHEY and SVGEGT. This CDR3 comprises 15 residues.

This clonotype was found many times. J is TRBJ1-1 and V is TRBV3-1; possibly TRBD1 for D (6 bases). CDR1 and CDR2 (germline): LGHDT, YNNKEL (reference sequence). Trimming removed 0 bases at V and 0 bases at J, with 11 bases between. The CDR3 runs to 16 residues. As DNA, the CDR3 is TGTGCCAGCAGCCAAGACCGGACAGACATGAACACTGAAGCTTTCTTT. Protein: CASSQDRTDMNTEAFF.

This clonotype was seen ten or more times. The rearrangement joins TRBV6-1 to TRBJ2-7; TRBD1 matches at 7 bases. Germline V gene sequence: CDR1 MNHNS, CDR2 SASEGT. The CDR3 has 14 residues. Trimming at V came to 5 bases and at J to 3 bases, leaving 7 bases not matched to a gene. The CDR3 sequence: CASSQTGAVYEQYF. For the CDR3, the DNA is TGTGCCAGCAGTCAAACAGGGGCGGTCTACGAGCAGTACTTC.

Ten or more counts support this clonotype. The chain employs TRBV11-2 and TRBJ2-2; 7 bases align to TRBD1. Trimming at V came to 5 bases and at J to 2 bases, leaving 5 bases not matched to a gene. Germline V gene data show CDR1 as SGHAT and CDR2 as FQNNGV. The length of the CDR3 is 15 residues. CDR3 protein: CASSKWDSNTGELFF. For the CDR3, the DNA is TGTGCCAGCAGCAAATGGGACAGTAACACCGGGGAGCTGTTTTTT.

This clonotype has ten or more counts. The genes are TRBV6-1 and TRBJ2-5; 8 bases align to TRBD2. J lost 2 bases, V lost 4 bases, and 9 bases had no gene match. The CDR3 totals 16 residues. Germline assignment: CDR1 MNHNS and CDR2 SASEGT. In DNA, the CDR3 is TGTGCCAGCAGTGCAAGTGTACTAGCGGTTCAAGAGACCCAGTACTTC. It translates to CASSASVLAVQETQYF.

V gene TRBV6-2 or TRBV6-3 combines with J gene TRBJ2-7; 7 nucleotides line up with TRBD2. Germline trimming cut 5 bases from V and 0 bases from J; bases unmatched to any gene: 4. The germline gives CDR1 MNHEY, CDR2 SVGEGT. CDR3 length: 14 residues. DNA of the CDR3: TGTGCCAGCAGTCCACCGGGGGGCTCCTACGAGCAGTACTTC. Protein product: CASSPPGGSYEQYF.

This clonotype was detected many times. The chain employs TRBV20-1 and TRBJ2-2, with 8 bases identical to TRBD2. CDR1 and CDR2 from the germline V gene are DFQATT and SNEGSKA (reference sequence). J lost 1 base, V lost 3 bases, and 7 bases had no gene match. The CDR3 totals 16 residues. The CDR3 region has the DNA TGCAGTGCTAGTGGTCGGGAGGGCTGGAACACCGGGGAGCTGTTTTTT. It specifies CSASGREGWNTGELFF.

V usage is TRBV9 and J usage is TRBJ2-2, with 9 bases lining up with TRBD2. V trimming: 2 bases; J trimming: 1 base; junction bases outside the gene matches: 3. The germline gives CDR1 SGDLS, CDR2 YYNGEE. This CDR3 is 16 amino acids long. CDR3 nucleotide sequence: TGTGCCAGCAGCGTTATGACTAGCGGGAACACCGGGGAGCTGTTTTTT. Translation: CASSVMTSGNTGELFF.

This clonotype was seen only a few times. The chain recombines TRBV6-1 with TRBJ1-1; no definite D call. Germline V gene lookup returns CDR1 MNHNS and CDR2 SASEGT. V dropped 1 base and J dropped 1 base, with 7 bases sitting between them. There are 14 residues in the CDR3. CDR3 sequence (DNA): TGTGCCAGCAGTGAAGGACGGACGAACACTGAAGCTTTCTTT. Translating it yields CASSEGRTNTEAFF.